The present entry profiles one T cell receptor (beta chain) with its context. According to the study, TCR beta libraries were built with iRepertoire HTBI primers and CDR3-region Arm-PCR. MiXCR was run by TCRdb on the multiplex PCR reads, yielding one entry per CDR3 protein. The sample has 350,000 to 450,000 distinct CDR3 sequences; 15% are singletons. The time point: newly diagnosed GD, antithyroid drugs for less than 3 months. RNA extracted from PBMCs served as the sequencing template. This record comes from a study of regulatory T cells in long-lasting Graves disease. This CDR3 is 12 amino acids long. The germline gives CDR1 ENHRY, CDR2 SYGVKD. J lost 6 bases, V lost 6 bases, and 3 bases had no gene match. These data were also filed under a second study, of T cells in Graves' hyperthyroidism and ophthalmopathy. That publication notes: When the TCR CDR3 underwent first-round RT-PCR, the HTBI primer set was used.

This chain joins TRBV10-3 and TRBJ1-1; 8 bases align to TRBD1. This receptor was taken from a middle-aged woman with Graves disease. Sequences were derived from peripheral blood mononuclear cells (PBMCs), sampled at new diagnosis, from a patient treated with antithyroid drugs. CDR3 protein: CAISGQGSEAFF. Written as DNA, the CDR3 is TGTGCCATCAGCGGACAGGGCTCTGAAGCTTTCTTT.